This entry concerns a single TCR beta chain. Its antigen is unidentified. The data were produced by immunoSEQ multiplex PCR, yet TCRdb's version contains in-frame clones alone and is incomplete. The sample consists of around 26,000 clones, roughly 87% of them appearing once. The sample originates from a study of OX40 agonist ivuxolimab in advanced cancers. Turning to the study itself: Patients were dosed with the agonistic anti-OX40 (CD134) antibody ivuxolimab. Points from the study as a whole: Part of the nonresponder group also had normalized T-cell clonal expansion that was low. The average count of expanded clones was higher among CD8+ T cells than among CD4+.

V lost 0 bases to trimming and J lost 6 bases, with 8 bases between them. From germline, CDR1 is MNHEY and CDR2 SVGAGI. The CDR3 loop spans 14 amino acids. The sequence derives from an adult with an advanced solid tumor such as melanoma, head and neck, liver or kidney cancer. The sequenced sample was CD4+ or CD8+ T cells sorted from blood, obtained in a trial of the OX40 agonist ivuxolimab. The chain joins TRBV6-5 to TRBJ2-2; D is perhaps TRBD1 (6 bases). The CDR3 DNA is TGTGCCAGCAGTTACTCACAGGGTGCCGGGGAGCTGTTTTTT. Its translation: CASSYSQGAGELFF.